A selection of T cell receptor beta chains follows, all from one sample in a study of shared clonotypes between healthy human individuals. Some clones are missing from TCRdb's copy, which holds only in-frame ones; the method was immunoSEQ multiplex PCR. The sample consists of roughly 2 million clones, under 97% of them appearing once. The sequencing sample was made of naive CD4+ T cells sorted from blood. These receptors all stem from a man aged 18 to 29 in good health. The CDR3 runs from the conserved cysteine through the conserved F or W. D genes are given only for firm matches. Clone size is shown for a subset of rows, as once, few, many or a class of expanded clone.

cdr3_nt: TGTGCCAGCAGCTGGAGCGGGGCCCCCATGTACAATGAGCAGTTCTTC
cdr3_aa: CASSWSGAPMYNEQFF
j_call: TRBJ2-1
clone_size: NA
v_call: TRBV7-2
d_call: TRBD2

cdr3_nt: TGTGCTAGCAGCTTAGGGCGGCGGGGGGCCCTCCAAGAGACCCAGTACTTC
cdr3_aa: CASSLGRRGALQETQYF
j_call: TRBJ2-5
clone_size: once
v_call: TRBV7-7
d_call: TRBD2

cdr3_nt: TGTGCCAGCGCGGGGGGGCGGGAGTCCCAATCGCAGTATTTT
cdr3_aa: CASAGGRESQSQYF
j_call: TRBJ2-3
clone_size: NA
v_call: TRBV2
d_call: TRBD2

cdr3_nt: TGTGCCAGCAGTGGCCGCGGCCCTTGGGAGCAGTACTTC
cdr3_aa: CASSGRGPWEQYF
j_call: TRBJ2-7
clone_size: once
v_call: TRBV28
d_call: NA

cdr3_nt: TGCGCCAGCAGCCCCGCCCCCCTGGGGATGGACAGGGCCGTCTACGAGCAGTACTTC
cdr3_aa: CASSPAPLGMDRAVYEQYF
j_call: TRBJ2-7
clone_size: NA
v_call: TRBV4-3
d_call: TRBD1

cdr3_nt: TGTGCCAGCAGCGCCGGGGCAGGGACTTTAGGCGGCTACACCTTC
cdr3_aa: CASSAGAGTLGGYTF
j_call: TRBJ1-2
clone_size: once
v_call: TRBV7-2
d_call: NA

cdr3_nt: TGTGCCAGCAGTGAAGTCGGGGGCTGGGAGACCCAGTACTTC
cdr3_aa: CASSEVGGWETQYF
j_call: TRBJ2-5
clone_size: NA
v_call: TRBV2
d_call: NA

cdr3_nt: TGCACCAGTAGCTTACGGCGGGGGGGAACAGATACGCAGTATTTT
cdr3_aa: CTSSLRRGGTDTQYF
j_call: TRBJ2-3
clone_size: NA
v_call: TRBV1
d_call: NA

cdr3_nt: TGCGCCAGCAGGAGACAGGGGGCAGGTCAGCCCCAGCATTTT
cdr3_aa: CASRRQGAGQPQHF
j_call: TRBJ1-5
clone_size: NA
v_call: TRBV4-1
d_call: TRBD1

cdr3_nt: TGTGCCAGCAGTTACACCGGGACAGGGGGTTCACCCCTCCACTTT
cdr3_aa: CASSYTGTGGSPLHF
j_call: TRBJ1-6
clone_size: NA
v_call: TRBV6-5
d_call: TRBD1

cdr3_nt: TGCGCCAGCAGTTCGGGACAGAGGACCTACGAGCAGTACTTC
cdr3_aa: CASSSGQRTYEQYF
j_call: TRBJ2-7
clone_size: NA
v_call: TRBV5-1
d_call: TRBD1

cdr3_nt: TGTGCCAGCTCACCTACGGGACGATCTTACAATGAGCAGTTCTTC
cdr3_aa: CASSPTGRSYNEQFF
j_call: TRBJ2-1
clone_size: NA
v_call: TRBV18
d_call: NA

cdr3_nt: TGTGCCACCAGCAGAGATATGACGGACATTCAGTACTTC
cdr3_aa: CATSRDMTDIQYF
j_call: TRBJ2-4
clone_size: NA
v_call: TRBV15
d_call: NA

cdr3_nt: TGTGCCAGCAGTTTCTTCGACGGCTACGAGCAGTACTTC
cdr3_aa: CASSFFDGYEQYF
j_call: TRBJ2-7
clone_size: NA
v_call: TRBV28
d_call: NA

cdr3_nt: TGTGCCAGCAGTCTAGCGGGAGTAGCGGGGGAGCTGTTTTTT
cdr3_aa: CASSLAGVAGELFF
j_call: TRBJ2-2
clone_size: NA
v_call: TRBV2
d_call: TRBD2

cdr3_nt: TGTGCCAGTAGCGGACTAGCGGGACGATCCTACAATGAGCAGTTCTTC
cdr3_aa: CASSGLAGRSYNEQFF
j_call: TRBJ2-1
clone_size: once
v_call: TRBV19
d_call: TRBD2

cdr3_nt: TGTGCCTGGAGCCAATCAGGAACCCCCAATTCACCCCTCCACTTT
cdr3_aa: CAWSQSGTPNSPLHF
j_call: TRBJ1-6
clone_size: few
v_call: TRBV30
d_call: NA

cdr3_nt: TGTGCCAGTAGTATCGGGCGGGTCGGCACTGAAGCTTTCTTT
cdr3_aa: CASSIGRVGTEAFF
j_call: TRBJ1-1
clone_size: NA
v_call: TRBV19
d_call: NA

cdr3_nt: TGTGCCAGCAGTGGTCAAGGACAGGGGATCAGTGAAGCTTTCTTT
cdr3_aa: CASSGQGQGISEAFF
j_call: TRBJ1-1
clone_size: NA
v_call: TRBV6-1
d_call: TRBD1

cdr3_nt: TGTGCCATCAGATCAGGGAGCTCCTACGAGCAGTACTTC
cdr3_aa: CAIRSGSSYEQYF
j_call: TRBJ2-7
clone_size: NA
v_call: TRBV10-3
d_call: NA

cdr3_nt: TGTGCCAGCAGCTTGTTCAATATCGAGCGGGCGGTCACCGGGGAGCTGTTTTTT
cdr3_aa: CASSLFNIERAVTGELFF
j_call: TRBJ2-2
clone_size: NA
v_call: TRBV5-6
d_call: NA

cdr3_nt: TGCGCCAGCAGCGAGGATTATTACGAGCAGTACTTC
cdr3_aa: CASSEDYYEQYF
j_call: TRBJ2-7
clone_size: NA
v_call: TRBV5-1
d_call: NA

cdr3_nt: TGTGCCAGCAGCGTAGCGGGGACAGCAACCTACGAGCAGTACTTC
cdr3_aa: CASSVAGTATYEQYF
j_call: TRBJ2-7
clone_size: NA
v_call: TRBV9
d_call: TRBD1

cdr3_nt: TGTGCCAGCAGCTTTACAGGGGGAGAGCAGTACTTC
cdr3_aa: CASSFTGGEQYF
j_call: TRBJ2-7
clone_size: NA
v_call: TRBV6-5
d_call: TRBD1